Included here is one TCR beta chain sequence, with context. This table comes from immunoSEQ multiplex PCR, and its TCRdb copy is limited to in-frame clones, with some not included. The sample consists of around 70,000 clones, approximately 94% of them appearing once. The sample comes from a study of control samples from healthy donors and cancer patients. The ends were cut back, 6 bases at V and 4 bases at J, with 12 bases in the middle. The CDR3 contains 13 residues. This chain uses TRBV12-3 or TRBV12-4 with TRBJ2-5, with D possibly TRBD2 on 6 matching bases. Specimen: blood. The clonotype originates from a woman aged 25 to 39 in good health. The CDR3 loop is CASRYRESETQYF. The CDR3 nucleotides read TGTGCCAGCAGATATCGGGAGTCAGAGACCCAGTACTTC.